These T cell receptor beta chains were read from a single sample in a study of CD8 T cells in Susac syndrome. MiXCR, applied by TCRdb to the immunoSEQ multiplex PCR reads, yields one record per CDR3 protein. Of about 140,000 distinct CDR3 sequences listed, around 95% are singletons. The sequencing sample was made of CD4+ T cells from PBMCs. The receptors were sampled from a human donor with multiple sclerosis. Both conserved end residues are part of each CDR3. D genes are given only for firm matches. Clone size is not always given. Where it is, it says once, few, many or a class for expanded clones.

clone size: NA; D gene: NA; J gene: TRBJ1-2; V gene: TRBV3-1; CDR3 DNA: TGTGCCAGCAGCCAAGTCGGCGGAAACTATGGCTACACCTTC; CDR3 protein: CASSQVGGNYGYTF
clone size: NA; D gene: NA; J gene: TRBJ1-4; V gene: TRBV7-8; CDR3 DNA: TGTGCCAGCAGCTTAGCGGGGGGACCTAATGAAAAACTGTTTTTT; CDR3 protein: CASSLAGGPNEKLFF
clone size: NA; D gene: TRBD1; J gene: TRBJ2-2; V gene: TRBV3-1; CDR3 DNA: TGTGCCAGCAGCCGACAGGGCGTCGACACCGGGGAGCTGTTTTTT; CDR3 protein: CASSRQGVDTGELFF
clone size: once; D gene: TRBD2; J gene: TRBJ2-5; V gene: TRBV15; CDR3 DNA: TGTGCCACCAGCAGAGATCCCCGGCTAGCGGGGGGCCGAGAGACCCAGTACTTC; CDR3 protein: CATSRDPRLAGGRETQYF
clone size: NA; D gene: NA; J gene: TRBJ2-7; V gene: TRBV11-1; CDR3 DNA: TGTGCCAGCGGAACCCGAGGCGGCGCGTCGCTTGGGCAGTACTTC; CDR3 protein: CASGTRGGASLGQYF
clone size: NA; D gene: TRBD2; J gene: TRBJ2-7; V gene: TRBV9; CDR3 DNA: TGTGCCAGCAGCGTAGATCTAGCGGACTCCTACGAGCAGTACTTC; CDR3 protein: CASSVDLADSYEQYF
clone size: NA; D gene: TRBD1; J gene: TRBJ2-2; V gene: TRBV6-1; CDR3 DNA: TGTGCCAGCAGCTCCCCCATCGGGACAGTGAACACCGGGGAGCTGTTTTTT; CDR3 protein: CASSSPIGTVNTGELFF
clone size: NA; D gene: TRBD1; J gene: TRBJ1-1; V gene: TRBV7-9; CDR3 DNA: TGTGCCAGCAGCTTATTCGGGGACAGGGAAGCTTTCTTT; CDR3 protein: CASSLFGDREAFF
clone size: NA; D gene: NA; J gene: TRBJ2-7; V gene: TRBV7-9; CDR3 DNA: TGTGCCAGCAGCTCCATCATTATAAGCTCCTACGAGCAGTACTTC; CDR3 protein: CASSSIIISSYEQYF
clone size: once; D gene: NA; J gene: TRBJ2-3; V gene: TRBV7-2; CDR3 DNA: TGTGCCAGCAGCTTAGTGACGGCTACGCAGTATTTT; CDR3 protein: CASSLVTATQYF
clone size: NA; D gene: NA; J gene: TRBJ1-6; V gene: TRBV3-1; CDR3 DNA: TGTGCCAGCAGCCAAGAGTTAGACAGGACGAATTCACCCCTCCACTTT; CDR3 protein: CASSQELDRTNSPLHF
clone size: NA; D gene: NA; J gene: TRBJ2-6; V gene: TRBV24-1; CDR3 DNA: TGTGCCACCAGTGACCGAGGGGGGAATGGGGCCAACGTCCTGACTTTC; CDR3 protein: CATSDRGGNGANVLTF
clone size: NA; D gene: TRBD1; J gene: TRBJ1-6; V gene: TRBV7-9; CDR3 DNA: TGTGCCAGCACCAGACAGGGGTCTAATTCACCCCTCCACTTT; CDR3 protein: CASTRQGSNSPLHF
clone size: NA; D gene: NA; J gene: TRBJ1-1; V gene: TRBV30; CDR3 DNA: TGTGCCTGGATTCAAGGGGGAGCTTTCTTT; CDR3 protein: CAWIQGGAFF
clone size: NA; D gene: NA; J gene: TRBJ2-6; V gene: TRBV10-3; CDR3 DNA: TGTGCCATCAGCGAGACTTCTGGGGCCAACGTCCTGACTTTC; CDR3 protein: CAISETSGANVLTF
clone size: NA; D gene: NA; J gene: TRBJ2-6; V gene: TRBV5-4; CDR3 DNA: TGTGCCAGCAGCTTGGCGGGTCCCGCCAACGTCCTGACTTTC; CDR3 protein: CASSLAGPANVLTF
clone size: NA; D gene: NA; J gene: TRBJ2-2; V gene: TRBV24-1; CDR3 DNA: TGTGCCACCAGATTGTCGGGGGACACCGGGGAGCTGTTTTTT; CDR3 protein: CATRLSGDTGELFF
clone size: NA; D gene: NA; J gene: TRBJ2-7; V gene: TRBV18; CDR3 DNA: TGTGCCAGCTCACCACAGGACTTCGAGCAGTACTTC; CDR3 protein: CASSPQDFEQYF
clone size: NA; D gene: NA; J gene: TRBJ2-5; V gene: TRBV7-8; CDR3 DNA: TGTGCCAGCAGCTACGGGACACGGGCCCGTCACCAAGAGACCCAGTACTTC; CDR3 protein: CASSYGTRARHQETQYF
clone size: once; D gene: NA; J gene: TRBJ1-4; V gene: TRBV29-1; CDR3 DNA: TGCAGCGTTCAAGAGCAGGGTGAAAAACTGTTTTTT; CDR3 protein: CSVQEQGEKLFF
clone size: NA; D gene: NA; J gene: TRBJ2-5; V gene: TRBV3-1; CDR3 DNA: TGTGCCAGCAGCACGGGGACTGGATGGATGGAGACCCAGTACTTC; CDR3 protein: CASSTGTGWMETQYF
clone size: NA; D gene: TRBD2; J gene: TRBJ2-1; V gene: TRBV20-1; CDR3 DNA: TGCAGTGCGATGACTAGCGGGAGGGTCAATGAGCAGTTCTTC; CDR3 protein: CSAMTSGRVNEQFF
clone size: NA; D gene: TRBD2; J gene: TRBJ2-5; V gene: TRBV5-4; CDR3 DNA: TGTGCCAGCAGCCCGACCAGCGGGGCGGGAGAGACCCAGTACTTC; CDR3 protein: CASSPTSGAGETQYF
clone size: NA; D gene: NA; J gene: TRBJ1-1; V gene: TRBV28; CDR3 DNA: TGTGCCAGCAGATTGCTCATGAACACTGAAGCTTTCTTT; CDR3 protein: CASRLLMNTEAFF
clone size: NA; D gene: NA; J gene: TRBJ2-7; V gene: TRBV6-1; CDR3 DNA: TGTGCCAGCAGTCGATCCTTACAAACAGGCGGGCGGCACTACGAGCAGTACTTC; CDR3 protein: CASSRSLQTGGRHYEQYF
clone size: NA; D gene: NA; J gene: TRBJ2-5; V gene: TRBV6-5; CDR3 DNA: TGTGCCAGCAGGGGGACCGGGTCGGTGGGGACCCAGTACTTC; CDR3 protein: CASRGTGSVGTQYF
clone size: NA; D gene: NA; J gene: TRBJ2-5; V gene: TRBV7-9; CDR3 DNA: TGTGCCAGCAGCCCCTCTCGTAGTCGGCAAGAGACCCAGTACTTC; CDR3 protein: CASSPSRSRQETQYF
clone size: NA; D gene: NA; J gene: TRBJ2-2; V gene: TRBV29-1; CDR3 DNA: TGCAGCGTTGAGGGCGGCCCCGGGGAGCTGTTTTTT; CDR3 protein: CSVEGGPGELFF
clone size: NA; D gene: NA; J gene: TRBJ1-2; V gene: TRBV30; CDR3 DNA: TGTGCCTGGAGTAATAAGCCGAACTATGGCTACACCTTC; CDR3 protein: CAWSNKPNYGYTF
clone size: once; D gene: TRBD1; J gene: TRBJ1-6; V gene: TRBV27; CDR3 DNA: TGTGCCAGCAGCCCGGGACAGGCCCTCTCACCCCTCCACTTT; CDR3 protein: CASSPGQALSPLHF
clone size: NA; D gene: NA; J gene: TRBJ1-6; V gene: TRBV20-1; CDR3 DNA: TGCAGTGCCTACTCGACAGACCATAATTCACCCCTCCACTTT; CDR3 protein: CSAYSTDHNSPLHF
clone size: NA; D gene: TRBD2; J gene: TRBJ2-1; V gene: TRBV20-1; CDR3 DNA: TGCAGTGCCAATAGCGGGGGAGTAGGGAATGAGCAGTTCTTC; CDR3 protein: CSANSGGVGNEQFF
clone size: NA; D gene: NA; J gene: TRBJ2-7; V gene: TRBV7-2; CDR3 DNA: TGTGCCAGCAGTCGGACCAGCGGAGGGGGTTCCTACGAGCAGTACTTC; CDR3 protein: CASSRTSGGGSYEQYF
clone size: NA; D gene: NA; J gene: TRBJ1-2; V gene: TRBV4-2; CDR3 DNA: TGTGCCAGCAGCCCGACGGATCCTAACTATGGCTACACCTTC; CDR3 protein: CASSPTDPNYGYTF
clone size: NA; D gene: NA; J gene: TRBJ2-7; V gene: TRBV4-2; CDR3 DNA: TGTGCCAGCAGCCAACCCGGGCAGGGGGGTTTGTCCTACGAGCAGTACTTC; CDR3 protein: CASSQPGQGGLSYEQYF
clone size: NA; D gene: TRBD1; J gene: TRBJ2-2; V gene: TRBV4-3; CDR3 DNA: TGCGCCAGCAGCCAAGACCCACAGGGGGCGCGGACCGGGGAGCTGTTTTTT; CDR3 protein: CASSQDPQGARTGELFF
clone size: NA; D gene: NA; J gene: TRBJ2-3; V gene: TRBV12-3/TRBV12-4; CDR3 DNA: TGTGCCAGCTTTACAAGACAGTCTAGCACAGATACGCAGTATTTT; CDR3 protein: CASFTRQSSTDTQYF
clone size: NA; D gene: NA; J gene: TRBJ1-2; V gene: TRBV20-1; CDR3 DNA: TGCAGTGCTAGAGGACAGGTCAGAGGCTACACCTTC; CDR3 protein: CSARGQVRGYTF
clone size: NA; D gene: NA; J gene: TRBJ2-3; V gene: TRBV9; CDR3 DNA: TGTGCCAGCAGCGTACAGGGAAGTACTACAGATACGCAGTATTTT; CDR3 protein: CASSVQGSTTDTQYF
clone size: NA; D gene: NA; J gene: TRBJ2-2; V gene: TRBV12-3/TRBV12-4; CDR3 DNA: TGTGCCAGCACCCGTAATACCAACACCGGGGAGCTGTTTTTT; CDR3 protein: CASTRNTNTGELFF
clone size: NA; D gene: TRBD1; J gene: TRBJ1-3; V gene: TRBV30; CDR3 DNA: TGTGCCTGGAGTCGGGACAGCGGGGCTGGAAACACCATATATTTT; CDR3 protein: CAWSRDSGAGNTIYF
clone size: NA; D gene: NA; J gene: TRBJ1-4; V gene: TRBV15; CDR3 DNA: TGTGCCACCAGCAGGGGAGGAAGGAATAATGAAAAACTGTTTTTT; CDR3 protein: CATSRGGRNNEKLFF
clone size: NA; D gene: NA; J gene: TRBJ2-4; V gene: TRBV20-1; CDR3 DNA: TGCAGTACTGAGACAGGACCGTTGCGGGGGCGAAACATTCAGTACTTC; CDR3 protein: CSTETGPLRGRNIQYF
clone size: NA; D gene: NA; J gene: TRBJ1-1; V gene: TRBV9; CDR3 DNA: TGTGCCAGCAGCGTAGACGAGAACACTGAAGCTTTCTTT; CDR3 protein: CASSVDENTEAFF
clone size: NA; D gene: NA; J gene: TRBJ2-7; V gene: TRBV12-3/TRBV12-4; CDR3 DNA: TGTGCCACCTCGGGGGGCCCAGGGCTAGGGTACGAGCAGTACTTC; CDR3 protein: CATSGGPGLGYEQYF
clone size: NA; D gene: TRBD2; J gene: TRBJ2-7; V gene: TRBV12-3/TRBV12-4; CDR3 DNA: TGTGCCAGCAGCTTCGGCCTAGCGGGAGGGGAGGTTCGAGACGAGCAGTACTTC; CDR3 protein: CASSFGLAGGEVRDEQYF